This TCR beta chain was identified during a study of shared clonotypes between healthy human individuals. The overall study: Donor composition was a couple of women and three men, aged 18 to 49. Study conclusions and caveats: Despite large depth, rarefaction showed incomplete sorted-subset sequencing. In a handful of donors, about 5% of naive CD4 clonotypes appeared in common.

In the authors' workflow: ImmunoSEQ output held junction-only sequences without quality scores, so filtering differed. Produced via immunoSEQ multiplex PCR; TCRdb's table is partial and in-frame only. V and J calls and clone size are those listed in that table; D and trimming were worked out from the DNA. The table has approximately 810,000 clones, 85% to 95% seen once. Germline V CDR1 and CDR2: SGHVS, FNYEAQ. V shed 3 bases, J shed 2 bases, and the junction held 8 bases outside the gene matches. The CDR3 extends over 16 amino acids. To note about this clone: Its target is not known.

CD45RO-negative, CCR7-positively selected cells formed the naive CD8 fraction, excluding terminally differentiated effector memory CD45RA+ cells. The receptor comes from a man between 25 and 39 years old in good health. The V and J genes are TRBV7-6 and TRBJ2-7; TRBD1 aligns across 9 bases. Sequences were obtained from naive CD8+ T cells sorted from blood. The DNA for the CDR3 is TGTGCCAGCAGCTTTCTCCCGGGACAGGGCGCCTACGAGCAGTACTTC. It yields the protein CASSFLPGQGAYEQYF.